Reported below is one T cell receptor (beta chain). As processed by the authors: Amplification with reference gene primers provided the estimates of nucleated cell counts. Generated by immunoSEQ multiplex PCR, the TCRdb table keeps only in-frame clones and is missing some. That table gives V, J and clone size, and the DNA gave D and trimming. The sample shows 150,000 to 200,000 clones, about four fifths of them seen only once. It was during active infection that Seattle patients were enrolled and then longitudinally followed. The entry originates in a study of blood T cell repertoires in COVID-19. Study summary: COVID-19 samples from acute and convalescent phases originated in the United States, Italy and Spain. Sources were T cells, B-cell-depleted T cells, or PBMCs; the material itself was cDNA or gDNA.

The V and J ends lost 1 base and 1 base respectively, with 10 bases between them. Germline V gene data show CDR1 as SGHTA and CDR2 as FQGNSA. This CDR3 spans 15 amino acids. The chain joins TRBV7-2 to TRBJ1-1; no clear D gene. Sequencing was done on a sample of peripheral blood. This sequence originates from a woman in her 70s with COVID-19, enrolled during active disease. The CDR3 loop reads CASSLGAAPNTEAFF. In nucleotides, the CDR3 is TGTGCCAGCAGCTTAGGGGCTGCCCCGAACACTGAAGCTTTCTTT. Full variable domain (outside the CDR3, taken from reference TRBV7-2 and TRBJ1-1): GAGVSQSPSNKVTEKGKDVELRCDPISGHTALYWYRQSLGQGLEFLIYFQGNSAPDKSGLPSDRFSAERTGGSVSTLTIQRTQQEDSAVYLCASSLGAAPNTEAFFGQGTRLTVV.